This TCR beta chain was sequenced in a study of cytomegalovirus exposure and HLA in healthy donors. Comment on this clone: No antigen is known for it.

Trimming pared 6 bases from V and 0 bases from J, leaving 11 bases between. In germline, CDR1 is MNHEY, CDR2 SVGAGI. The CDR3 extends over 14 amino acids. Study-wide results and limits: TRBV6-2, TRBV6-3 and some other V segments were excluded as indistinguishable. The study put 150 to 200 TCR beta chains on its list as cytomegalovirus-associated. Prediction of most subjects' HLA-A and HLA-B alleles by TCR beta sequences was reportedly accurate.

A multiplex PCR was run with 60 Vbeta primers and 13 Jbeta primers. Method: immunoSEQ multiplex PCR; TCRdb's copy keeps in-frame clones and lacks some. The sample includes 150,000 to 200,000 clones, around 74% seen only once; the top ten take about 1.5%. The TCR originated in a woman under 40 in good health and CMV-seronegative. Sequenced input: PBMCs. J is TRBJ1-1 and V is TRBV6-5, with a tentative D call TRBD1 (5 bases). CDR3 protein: CASSSRGLNTEAFF. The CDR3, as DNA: TGTGCCAGCAGCTCGCGGGGGTTGAACACTGAAGCTTTCTTT.